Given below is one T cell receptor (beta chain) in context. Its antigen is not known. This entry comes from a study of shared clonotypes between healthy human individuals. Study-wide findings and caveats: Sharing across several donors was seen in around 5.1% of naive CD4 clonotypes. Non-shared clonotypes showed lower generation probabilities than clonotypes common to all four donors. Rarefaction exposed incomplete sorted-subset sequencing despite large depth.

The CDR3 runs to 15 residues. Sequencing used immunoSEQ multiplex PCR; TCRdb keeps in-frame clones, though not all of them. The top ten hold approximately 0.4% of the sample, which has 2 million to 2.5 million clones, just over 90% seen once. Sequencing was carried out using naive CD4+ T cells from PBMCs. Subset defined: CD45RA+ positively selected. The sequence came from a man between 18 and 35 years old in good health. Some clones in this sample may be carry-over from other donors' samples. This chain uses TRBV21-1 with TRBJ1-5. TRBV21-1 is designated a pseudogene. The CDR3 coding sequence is TGTGCCAGCAGCAAGGTGATAGGAAGCCGTCAGCCCCAGCATTTT. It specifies CASSKVIGSRQPQHF.